One and the same sample provided the 5 T cell receptor beta chains below, sequenced in a study of radiotherapy plus CTLA-4 blockade in lung cancer. Measured with immunoSEQ multiplex PCR; TCRdb has only the in-frame clones, and not every one. The sample holds roughly 98,000 clones, roughly four fifths seen once. The sample here was peripheral blood, taken from a patient treated with radiotherapy plus ipilimumab. All receptors come from a human donor with non-small cell lung cancer that progressed on radiotherapy plus ipilimumab.

The chain combines TRBV5-1 with TRBJ2-7; either TRBD1 or TRBD2 may supply D (5 bases each). The CDR3 consists of 16 residues. The V gene lost 0 bases and the J gene lost 6 bases, with 19 bases spanning the gap. Germline V gene lookup returns CDR1 SGHRS and CDR2 YFSETQ. The CDR3 spells CASSLGARPGQGEQYF. The CDR3 region has the DNA TGCGCCAGCAGCTTGGGGGCGCGACCGGGGCAGGGCGAGCAGTACTTC. Full variable domain (remainder filled in from reference TRBV5-1 and TRBJ2-7): KAGVTQTPRYLIKTRGQQVTLSCSPISGHRSVSWYQQTPGQGLQFLFEYFSETQRNKGNFPGRFSGRQFSNSRSEMNVSTLELGDSALYLCASSLGARPGQGEQYFGPGTRLTVT.

The CDR3 here is CASSQGAYIDNYGYTF. The DNA for the CDR3 is TGCGCCAGCAGCCAAGGCGCGTACATCGACAACTATGGCTACACCTTC. The chain recombines TRBV4-3 with TRBJ1-2; D call uncertain. V lost 1 base to trimming and J lost 2 bases, with 14 bases between them. CDR1 LGHNA and CDR2 YSLEER come from the germline V gene. The CDR3 contains 16 residues.

This chain links TRBV18 with TRBJ2-5, with D unresolved. This CDR3 comprises 14 residues. Trimming stripped 3 bases from V and 1 base from J, with 9 bases between. The germline V gene encodes CDR1 KGHSH and CDR2 LQKENI. CDR3 nucleotides: TGTGCCAGCTCACCGCCAGGAAGCCAAGAGACCCAGTACTTC. This translates into CASSPPGSQETQYF.

The V call is TRBV7-2, the J call TRBJ1-2, with TRBD1 matching 7 bases. The CDR3 covers 14 residues. CDR1 SGHTA and CDR2 FQGNSA come from the germline V gene. V lost 5 bases, J lost 0 bases, and 3 bases stayed unmatched. DNA for the CDR3: TGTGCCAGCAGCCCAGGGGGATCTAACTATGGCTACACCTTC. It translates to CASSPGGSNYGYTF.

J is TRBJ1-2 and V is TRBV6-1; D is uncertain. Germline V gives CDR1 MNHNS, CDR2 SASEGT. V was pared by 6 bases and J by 0 bases, with 11 bases between. CDR3 length: 14 residues. CDR3 DNA sequence: TGTGCCAGCAGCAAGGACGGATCTAACTATGGCTACACCTTC. It translates to CASSKDGSNYGYTF.